This T cell receptor beta chain emerged from a study of cytomegalovirus exposure and HLA in healthy donors. CDR3 length: 15 amino acids. The germline gives CDR1 SGHDN, CDR2 FVKESK. V lost 4 bases and J 3 bases, leaving 15 bases between the germline ends. PCR primers comprised 60 Vbeta and 13 Jbeta primers. Measured with immunoSEQ multiplex PCR; TCRdb has only the in-frame clones, and not every one. The sample contains approximately 50,000 clones, around three fifths of which appear only once. This receptor was obtained from a human donor in good health. The sample comprised PBMCs. The V gene is TRBV14, the J gene TRBJ1-1, with no clear D. CDR3 in amino acids: CASSLIDTGYTEAFF. The CDR3 DNA is TGTGCCAGCAGCCTCATCGACACGGGGTACACTGAAGCTTTCTTT.